The present T cell receptor (beta chain) was sequenced within a study of shared clonotypes between healthy human individuals. Study results and limitations: Incompleteness in sorted-subset sequencing, despite large depth, was shown by rarefaction. Richness estimates generally favored naive over memory subsets. The study found about 5% of naive CD4 clonotypes shared across four donors.

J was trimmed by 0 bases and V by 0 bases; bases with no gene match: 3. CDR3 length equals 16 residues. The germline CDR1 and CDR2 sequences are KGHSH and LQKENI. Sorted subsets were amplified in replicate PCRs using about 200 ng DNA, around 30,000 T cell genomes. Here immunoSEQ multiplex PCR was the method, and the copy in TCRdb shows in-frame clones only, minus some. The sample contains around 2.5 million clones, over 85% of which appear only once. This clone was seen a single time. What it recognizes is unknown. The clonotype comes from a man between 18 and 29 years old in good health. Some clones in this sample may be carry-over from other donors' samples. The V gene is TRBV18, the J gene TRBJ2-3, with 7 bases lining up with TRBD2. Sequenced: naive CD4+ T cells from PBMCs. Subset defined: CD45RA+ positively selected. The CDR3 loop is CASSPPGLRSTDTQYF. CDR3 in DNA: TGTGCCAGCTCACCACCGGGACTAAGAAGCACAGATACGCAGTATTTT.